Listed here is a single T cell receptor beta chain. Its antigen remains unknown. This CDR3 region has 14 residues. Trimming left V 0 bases short and J 6 bases short, with 12 bases between. Germline V gene data show CDR1 as MNHEY and CDR2 as SVGAGI. This record belongs to a study of identical twins. Study-wide results and caveats: Potential partial confounding of zero-insertion analyses by invariant MAIT and iNKT cells was noted.

TCRdb used MiXCR to reprocess the 5' RACE reads, holding one entry per CDR3 protein. This repertoire shows over 600,000 distinct CDR3 sequences, approximately 21% found once; its top ten account for roughly 4%. The same specimen was also included in a second study, on T cells expressing NK-cell markers. This second study says: Of eight sequenced donors, seven were HCMV-seropositive and one HCMV-seronegative. NKG2C+ dominant clonotypes from 5 to 7 donors made up about 1.0-7.5% of CD8+ T cells. There remained a lack of clarity about HCMV specificity of expanded NKG2C+ T cell clones.

This TCR was sampled from a woman aged 18 to 35 in good health. The sequenced material came from PBMCs. The chain combines TRBV6-5 with TRBJ2-7, with D perhaps matching TRBD2 (6 bases). The CDR3 nucleotides are TGTGCCAGCAGTTACTCGATTGTCGGGGGCGAGCAGTACTTC. Translating it yields CASSYSIVGGEQYF.